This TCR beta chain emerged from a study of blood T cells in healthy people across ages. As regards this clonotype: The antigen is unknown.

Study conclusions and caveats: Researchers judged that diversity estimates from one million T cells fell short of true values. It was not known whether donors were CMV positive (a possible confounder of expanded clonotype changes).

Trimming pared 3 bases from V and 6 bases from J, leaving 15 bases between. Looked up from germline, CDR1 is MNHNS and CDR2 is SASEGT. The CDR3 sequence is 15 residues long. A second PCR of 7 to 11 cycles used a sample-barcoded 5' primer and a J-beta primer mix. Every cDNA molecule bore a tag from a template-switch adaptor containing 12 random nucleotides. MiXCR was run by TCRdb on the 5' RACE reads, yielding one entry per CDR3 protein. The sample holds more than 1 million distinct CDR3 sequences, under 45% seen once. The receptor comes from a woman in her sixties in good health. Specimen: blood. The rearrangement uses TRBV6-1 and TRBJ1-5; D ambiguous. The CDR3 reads CASSDLEGSSQPQHF. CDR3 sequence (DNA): TGTGCCAGCAGTGATCTCGAGGGCTCGAGTCAGCCCCAGCATTTT.